The 15 T cell receptor beta chains given below trace back to one sample, sequenced in a study of T cell repertoires in cytomegalovirus infection. From the reads, TCRdb called clonotypes with MiXCR, one entry per CDR3 protein. The sample lists 150,000 to 200,000 distinct CDR3 sequences; about a tenth were seen once. Sequenced: PBMCs. Receptor source: a human donor in good health (CMV status not recorded). Some clones in this sample may be carry-over from other donors' samples.

This chain joins TRBV10-1 and TRBJ2-3, with D perhaps matching TRBD2 (6 bases). Trimming shortened V by 3 bases and J by 6 bases, and 13 bases separated the two germline ends. The CDR3 is 14 residues long. From germline, CDR1 is WNHNN and CDR2 SYGVQD (reference sequence). The CDR3 DNA follows: TGCGCCAGCAGTGATGGAGGGTTTATCGATACGCAGTATTTT. Protein sequence: CASSDGGFIDTQYF.

This clonotype has a count of ten or more. This chain connects TRBV28 to TRBJ2-5; 9 bases fit TRBD2. The V gene's germline CDR1 is MDHEN and CDR2 SYDVKM. The CDR3 loop spans 17 amino acids. V trimming: 3 bases; J trimming: 5 bases; junction bases outside the gene matches: 13. The CDR3 protein is CASSFTMEAGGPETQYF. CDR3 in DNA: TGTGCCAGCAGTTTTACGATGGAGGCGGGGGGGCCCGAGACCCAGTACTTC.

This clonotype was seen at least ten times. The chain uses TRBV7-8 and TRBJ1-1; 9 bases are shared with TRBD1. The germline V gene encodes CDR1 SGHVS and CDR2 FQNEAQ. The CDR3 extends over 16 amino acids. J gave up 0 bases and V 5 bases, and 7 bases lay outside the gene matches. The CDR3 DNA sequence: TGTGCCAGCAGCCCCCGGACAGGGGATTTGAACACTGAAGCTTTCTTT. Its translation: CASSPRTGDLNTEAFF.

The chain employs TRBV29-1 and TRBJ1-5; D possibly corresponds to TRBD1 (5 bases). CDR3 size: 13 residues. CDR1 and CDR2 (germline): SQVTM, ANQGSEA. V lost 6 bases to trimming and J lost 11 bases, with 20 bases between them. The CDR3 sequence: CSVTLIRDGTQHF. The CDR3 DNA follows: TGCAGCGTAACTCTCATCCGGGACGGGACCCAGCATTTT.

There are a few counts of this clonotype. This chain links TRBV7-9 with TRBJ2-7; D ambiguous. V lost 3 bases and J lost 2, with 11 bases in between. Per germline, CDR1 SEHNR and CDR2 FQNEAQ (reference sequence). The CDR3 length is 14 residues. The CDR3 region has the DNA TGTGCCAGCAGCTTTTCCTCTGTAACCTACGAGCAGTACTTC. It codes for CASSFSSVTYEQYF.

The V gene is TRBV5-5, the J gene TRBJ2-2; D is ambiguous. CDR3 size: 15 residues. V dropped 0 bases and J dropped 2 bases, with 8 bases sitting between them. The V gene's germline CDR1 is SGHKS and CDR2 YYEKEE (reference sequence). In DNA form, the CDR3 reads TGTGCCAGCAGCTTGGGGCGAATTAACACCGGGGAGCTGTTTTTT. It is translated as CASSLGRINTGELFF.

In its sample, this clonotype was seen many times. The rearrangement joins TRBV28 to TRBJ2-1; D is unresolved. Per germline, CDR1 MDHEN and CDR2 SYDVKM. Trimming shortened V by 5 bases and J by 6 bases, and 11 bases separated the two germline ends. The CDR3 contains 13 residues. CDR3 residues: CASSEKWGNEQFF. CDR3 coding DNA: TGTGCCAGCAGTGAGAAGTGGGGCAATGAGCAGTTCTTC.

In this sample, this clonotype turned up many times. The chain links TRBV7-8 to TRBJ1-4, with unresolved D. The length of the CDR3 is 16 residues. Per germline, CDR1 SGHVS and CDR2 FQNEAQ. V was pared by 5 bases and J by 0 bases, with 13 bases between. In DNA, the CDR3 is TGTGCCAGCAGCCCCGGACGGGAAACAACTAATGAAAAACTGTTTTTT. It codes for CASSPGRETTNEKLFF.

This clonotype was seen many times. The V gene is TRBV5-6, the J gene TRBJ1-1; unclear D gene. The V end lost 4 bases, the J end lost 3 bases, and 7 bases lay between the germline ends. The CDR3 sequence is 12 residues long. Germline values: CDR1 SGHDT, CDR2 YYEEEE. The CDR3 DNA is TGTGCCAGCAGCAGGGAGGACACTGAAGCTTTCTTT. Its protein is CASSREDTEAFF.

Ten or more counts support this clonotype. The rearrangement joins TRBV7-3 to TRBJ2-7, with TRBD1 identical over 9 bases. Trimming at V came to 1 base and at J to 4 bases, leaving 11 bases not matched to a gene. The CDR3 runs 17 residues. Germline V lookup: CDR1 SGHTA, CDR2 FQGTGA. The CDR3 loop reads CASSLIPAGQGPYEQYF. The CDR3 DNA sequence: TGTGCCAGCAGCTTAATACCCGCGGGACAGGGTCCATACGAGCAGTACTTC. The full variable domain, with the rest looked up from reference TRBV7-3 and TRBJ2-7, is GAGVSQTPSNKVTEKGKYVELRCDPISGHTALYWYRQSLGQGPEFLIYFQGTGAADDSGLPNDRFFAVRPEGSVSTLKIQRTERGDSAVYLCASSLIPAGQGPYEQYFGPGTRLTVT.

About this clonotype itself: One end of the junction varies from germline; a read error may be responsible. DNA for the CDR3: TGTGCCAGCAGCCAAGAATTCCGGCGGGAGCCATTATTC. Translation: CASSQEFRREPLF. The chain carries TRBV4-2 and TRBJ2-5; TRBD2 matches 7 bases. From germline, CDR1 is LGHNA and CDR2 YNFKEQ. The CDR3 totals 13 residues.

This clonotype was seen a few times. The J gene is TRBJ2-3, the V gene TRBV20-1; 7 bases are a match to TRBD2. The V and J ends lost 6 bases and 4 bases, in that order; junction bases with no gene match: 10. The CDR3 totals 14 residues. Germline V gene data show CDR1 as DFQATT and CDR2 as SNEGSKA (reference sequence). The DNA for the CDR3 is TGCAGTGCACGGGACTGGGAGGGCGCAGATACGCAGTATTTT. Its translation is CSARDWEGADTQYF.

The chain recombines TRBV7-9 with TRBJ2-5, with no clear D. The V end was cut by 5 bases, the J end by 14 bases, with 9 bases between. The CDR3 length is 9 residues. Germline V CDR1 and CDR2: SEHNR, FQNEAQ (reference sequence). CDR3 protein: CASSPTNYF. Written as DNA, the CDR3 is TGTGCCAGCAGCCCCACCAACTACTTC.

Of note for this clonotype: One base away lies a much larger clone, so this may be a sequencing read error. The CDR3 coding sequence is TGTGCCGTCAGTGTAGGACCGACAGGGGGTCAGCCCCAGCATTTT. Its translation is CAVSVGPTGGQPQHF. V usage is TRBV10-3 and J usage is TRBJ1-5, with TRBD1 matching 9 bases. The germline V gene has CDR1 ENHRY and CDR2 SYGVKD. The CDR3 covers 15 residues.

This clonotype occurred a few times. Relative to the germline gene, one junction end is altered; a read error may explain this. The chain employs TRBV5-3 and TRBJ1-4, with D possibly TRBD1 on 6 matching bases. TRBV5-3 is known as an ORF, though its function is uncertain. CDR3 length equals 15 residues. CDR3 residues: CASSLKDSFNEKLFF. Written as DNA, the CDR3 is TGTGCCAGCAGCTTGAAGGACAGTTTTAATGAAAAACTGTTTTTT.